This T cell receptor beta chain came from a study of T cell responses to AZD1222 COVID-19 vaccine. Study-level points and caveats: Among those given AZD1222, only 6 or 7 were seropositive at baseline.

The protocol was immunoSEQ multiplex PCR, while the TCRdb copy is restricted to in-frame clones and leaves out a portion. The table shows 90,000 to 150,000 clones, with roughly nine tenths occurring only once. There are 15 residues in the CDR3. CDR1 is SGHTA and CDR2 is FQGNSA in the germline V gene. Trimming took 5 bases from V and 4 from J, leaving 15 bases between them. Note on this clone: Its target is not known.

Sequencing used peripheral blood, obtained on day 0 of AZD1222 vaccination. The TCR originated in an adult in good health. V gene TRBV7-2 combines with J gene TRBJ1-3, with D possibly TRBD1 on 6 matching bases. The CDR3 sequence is CASSRVRTAGNTIYF. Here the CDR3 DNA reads TGTGCCAGCAGCCGCGTTAGGACAGCGGGAAACACCATATATTTT.